Listed below are T cell receptor beta chains from one sample, sequenced in a study of blood T cell repertoires in COVID-19. Clones were sequenced by immunoSEQ multiplex PCR, and TCRdb holds only the in-frame ones, with some missing. The sample lists 250,000 to 300,000 clones, roughly 86% occurring once. Sample: peripheral blood. The receptors derive from a woman aged 30 to 39 with COVID-19, enrolled during active disease. The CDR3 runs from the conserved cysteine through the conserved F or W. D genes are given only for firm matches. Size is omitted from some rows. Given values are once, few, many or a class for expanded clones.

clone_size j_call v_call d_call cdr3_aa cdr3_nt
NA TRBJ2-1 TRBV7-9 TRBD2 CASSMKTSGFYNEQFF TGTGCCAGCAGCATGAAGACTAGCGGGTTCTACAATGAGCAGTTCTTC
NA TRBJ1-5 TRBV28 NA CASSRDTLYSNQPQHF TGTGCCAGCAGTAGGGACACCCTGTATAGCAATCAGCCCCAGCATTTT
few TRBJ2-3 TRBV27 TRBD2 CASRIAGVAGTDTQYF TGTGCCAGCCGAATCGCGGGAGTGGCGGGCACAGATACGCAGTATTTT
NA TRBJ1-4 TRBV9 NA CASSVSGEEDEKLFF TGTGCCAGCAGCGTGTCGGGGGAGGAGGATGAAAAACTGTTTTTT
NA TRBJ1-4 TRBV28 TRBD1 CASSLFGQGAGDEKLFF TGTGCCAGCAGTTTATTTGGACAGGGGGCTGGAGACGAAAAACTGTTTTTT
NA TRBJ2-2 TRBV9 NA CASSKGEGNTGELFF TGTGCCAGCAGCAAGGGGGAGGGGAACACCGGGGAGCTGTTTTTT
once TRBJ2-7 TRBV2 TRBD1 CASTAPLSAHRGPIYEQYF TGTGCCAGCACTGCCCCCTTATCAGCCCACAGGGGACCTATATACGAGCAGTACTTC
many TRBJ2-1 TRBV6-4 TRBD2 CASRPTSGDYNEQFF TGTGCCAGCCGCCCGACTAGCGGGGATTACAATGAGCAGTTCTTC
NA TRBJ2-1 TRBV9 TRBD1 CASSGRDRVFYNEQFF TGTGCCAGCAGCGGCCGTGACAGGGTCTTCTACAATGAGCAGTTCTTC
NA TRBJ2-7 TRBV21-1 NA CASSNAPGQGYYEQYF TGTGCCAGCAGCAATGCCCCGGGACAGGGGTATTACGAGCAGTACTTC
NA TRBJ2-7 TRBV29-1 NA CSALRSFTHEQYF TGCAGCGCCCTCCGGTCGTTTACCCACGAGCAGTACTTC
NA TRBJ2-2 TRBV11-2 NA CASSLGPAVGELFF TGTGCCAGCAGCTTAGGACCCGCGGTCGGGGAGCTGTTTTTT
NA TRBJ2-7 TRBV30 NA CAWRTPVRLEQYF TGTGCCTGGCGGACTCCGGTACGATTGGAGCAGTACTTC
NA TRBJ2-2 TRBV7-9 NA CASSFSGGQGPTGELFF TGTGCCAGCAGCTTCTCGGGGGGCCAGGGTCCAACTGGGGAGCTGTTTTTT
NA TRBJ2-7 TRBV5-6 NA CASSLDRVEQYF TGTGCCAGCAGCTTGGACAGGGTCGAGCAGTACTTC
NA TRBJ2-1 TRBV28 TRBD2 CASTPGLAGGNEQFF TGTGCCAGCACCCCGGGACTAGCGGGAGGGAATGAGCAGTTCTTC
few TRBJ2-3 TRBV6-5 NA CASRPGTLSLDTQYF TGTGCCAGCAGACCCGGGACTCTCTCCTTAGATACGCAGTATTTT
NA TRBJ1-2 TRBV6-6 TRBD1 CASSYTPTGVGGYTF TGTGCCAGCAGTTATACACCGACAGGGGTTGGTGGCTACACCTTC
few TRBJ2-7 TRBV2 NA CASSEGRSPYEQYF TGTGCCAGCAGTGAAGGGCGGAGTCCCTACGAGCAGTACTTC
NA TRBJ2-2 TRBV12-3/TRBV12-4 NA CASSLGRVGELFF TGTGCCAGCAGTTTAGGGAGGGTGGGGGAGCTGTTTTTT
NA TRBJ2-3 TRBV3-1/TRBV3-2 TRBD2 CASSPLAGGYTDTQYF TGTGCCAGCAGCCCCCTGGCGGGAGGGTACACAGATACGCAGTATTTT
NA TRBJ1-1 TRBV6-5 TRBD1 CASADRGSNTEAFF TGTGCCAGCGCCGACAGGGGCTCGAACACTGAAGCTTTCTTT
NA TRBJ2-1 TRBV4-3 TRBD2 CASSQERTSGRINEQFF TGCGCCAGCAGCCAAGAAAGGACTAGCGGGAGGATCAATGAGCAGTTCTTC
NA TRBJ2-7 TRBV5-4 TRBD1 CASSLGQDSYEQYF TGTGCCAGCAGCCTCGGACAGGATTCCTACGAGCAGTACTTC
NA TRBJ2-3 TRBV28 TRBD2 CASRRTSGVSTDTQYF TGTGCCAGCAGACGGACTAGCGGAGTTAGCACAGATACGCAGTATTTT
NA TRBJ1-2 TRBV6-6 NA CASSYLPAGYGYTF TGTGCCAGCAGTTACTTGCCAGCGGGGTATGGCTACACCTTC
NA TRBJ1-1 TRBV6-5 TRBD1 CASGDRRSTEAFF TGTGCCAGCGGGGACAGACGGAGCACTGAAGCTTTCTTT
NA TRBJ1-5 TRBV5-1 TRBD1 CASSLNGQGNQPQHF TGCGCCAGCAGCTTGAATGGACAGGGGAATCAGCCCCAGCATTTT
once TRBJ2-2 TRBV7-2 TRBD2 CASRPPGLAGLATGELFF TGTGCCAGCAGGCCGCCGGGACTAGCGGGACTTGCCACCGGGGAGCTGTTTTTT
NA TRBJ2-3 TRBV10-3 NA CATQTGWADTQYF TGTGCCACTCAGACAGGTTGGGCAGATACGCAGTATTTT
NA TRBJ2-3 TRBV4-2 NA CASSQELDTDTQYF TGTGCCAGCAGCCAAGAACTAGACACAGATACGCAGTATTTT
few TRBJ1-1 TRBV28 TRBD1 CASSLVGGQGSTEAFF TGTGCCAGCAGTTTAGTAGGGGGCCAGGGGAGCACTGAAGCTTTCTTT
NA TRBJ2-2 TRBV6-5 NA CAQHGYAGELFF TGTGCCCAGCACGGGTATGCCGGGGAGCTGTTTTTT
few TRBJ1-4 TRBV5-4 TRBD1 CASRRQGGSRKLFF TGTGCCAGCAGACGACAGGGGGGGAGTCGAAAACTGTTTTTT
NA TRBJ2-1 TRBV5-1 TRBD2 CASSLDGGGPSEQFF TGCGCCAGCAGCTTGGACGGGGGAGGGCCAAGTGAGCAGTTCTTC
NA TRBJ1-2 TRBV6-5 NA CASSRTAKHGYTF TGTGCCAGCAGCCGGACAGCGAAACATGGCTACACCTTC
NA TRBJ2-7 TRBV19 TRBD2 CASSLTIGLAGFGEQYF TGTGCCAGTAGTCTGACGATTGGACTAGCGGGATTCGGCGAGCAGTACTTC
NA TRBJ2-3 TRBV15 NA CATSQPGESTDTQYF TGTGCCACCAGCCAGCCGGGGGAGAGCACAGATACGCAGTATTTT
once TRBJ1-6 TRBV6-5 NA CASSSTGTLNSPLHF TGTGCCAGCAGTTCCACCGGGACACTTAATTCACCCCTCCACTTT
NA TRBJ2-3 TRBV5-1 NA CASSLQAADTQYF TGCGCCAGCAGCCTCCAAGCGGCAGATACGCAGTATTTT
NA TRBJ2-5 TRBV6-5 TRBD1 CASSYSRTGEETQYF TGTGCCAGCAGTTACTCCCGGACAGGGGAAGAGACCCAGTACTTC
NA TRBJ1-5 TRBV5-6 NA CASSPSGRSNQPQHF TGTGCCAGCAGCCCCTCAGGGAGGAGCAATCAGCCCCAGCATTTT
NA TRBJ2-7 TRBV4-1 NA CASSQRQGTYEQYF TGCGCCAGCAGCCAACGGCAGGGCACATACGAGCAGTACTTC
NA TRBJ1-6 TRBV4-3 NA CASSQDHEGGSPLHF TGCGCCAGCAGCCAAGACCATGAGGGAGGTTCACCCCTCCACTTT
NA TRBJ2-1 TRBV6-5 TRBD2 CASNLGLAENEQFF TGTGCCAGCAATTTGGGTCTAGCGGAGAATGAGCAGTTCTTC
few TRBJ1-5 TRBV6-5 NA CASSPRRGQPQHF TGTGCCAGCAGTCCTCGCCGGGGTCAGCCCCAGCATTTT
NA TRBJ2-7 TRBV19 TRBD2 CASSIGAGGTYEQYF TGTGCCAGTAGTATCGGTGCGGGAGGAACCTACGAGCAGTACTTC
NA TRBJ1-4 TRBV19 NA CASSMTGRGRGTATNEKLFF TGTGCCAGTAGTATGACCGGTCGTGGACGGGGGACCGCAACTAATGAAAAACTGTTTTTT
NA TRBJ1-3 TRBV6-2/TRBV6-3 NA CASSLTGGRNTIYF TGTGCCAGCAGTCTGACCGGCGGTCGAAACACCATATATTTT
NA TRBJ1-3 TRBV21-1 NA CASSIRQPSSGNTIYF TGTGCCAGCAGCATCCGACAGCCTTCCTCTGGAAACACCATATATTTT
NA TRBJ2-5 TRBV19 NA CASSIAPRAVGETQYF TGTGCCAGTAGTATAGCCCCGCGGGCGGTGGGCGAGACCCAGTACTTC
NA TRBJ2-3 TRBV5-4 NA CASSSEGYADTQYF TGTGCCAGCAGCTCGGAGGGGTACGCAGATACGCAGTATTTT
NA TRBJ2-7 TRBV25-1 TRBD1 CATLGQADSYEQYF TGTGCCACCCTAGGACAGGCAGACTCCTACGAGCAGTACTTC
NA TRBJ2-2 TRBV7-9 TRBD2 CASSLRLSGRRDTGELFF TGTGCCAGCAGCTTACGGCTTAGCGGGAGGCGGGACACCGGGGAGCTGTTTTTT
NA TRBJ2-1 TRBV5-1 NA CASSLGAEEYNEQFF TGCGCCAGCAGCTTGGGGGCAGAAGAGTACAATGAGCAGTTCTTC
NA TRBJ1-3 TRBV3-1/TRBV3-2 TRBD1 CASSQAQGAAGNTIYF TGTGCCAGCAGCCAGGCACAGGGGGCTGCTGGAAACACCATATATTTT